The table lists the clone carrying this TCR beta chain with many counts. The sample is drawn from a study of patients with pleural tuberculosis. The V segment lost 6 bases and the J segment 3 bases; nucleotides outside the gene matches: 3. Germline V gives CDR1 DFQATT, CDR2 SNEGSKA (reference sequence). This CDR3 spans 14 amino acids. TCRdb analysed the reads with MiXCR anew, one entry per CDR3 protein. The sample shows tens of thousands of distinct CDR3 sequences, about 7.9% of them seen only once. This TCR came from a human donor with pleural tuberculosis. The genes are TRBV20-1 and TRBJ2-1, with 12 bases matching TRBD2. The CDR3 DNA reads as TGCAGTGCGAGGACTAGCGGGGACTACAATGAGCAGTTCTTC. Residues: CSARTSGDYNEQFF.